These 23 T cell receptor beta chains originate from one sample sequenced in a study of T cells after yellow fever vaccination. In TCRdb, the 5' RACE reads were re-called with MiXCR into one record per CDR3 protein. The sample records about 320,000 distinct CDR3 sequences, around 10% being singletons. Material: CD4+ T cells sorted from PBMCs, obtained 45 days after the yellow fever booster vaccination. The receptors stem from a man younger than 30 who received the YFV17D yellow fever vaccine.

The V gene is TRBV4-1, the J gene TRBJ2-5, with D hard to call. Germline CDR1 is MGHRA and CDR2 is YSYEKL. CDR3 length equals 14 residues. V was shortened by 3 bases and J by 5 bases, with 13 bases between the two germline ends. The CDR3 DNA reads as TGCGCCAGCAGCCAGACCGAGTCGGCGGAGACCCAGTACTTC. Its protein product is CASSQTESAETQYF.

The chain links TRBV6-5 to TRBJ1-4; 7 bases are shared with TRBD1. After removal of 6 bases from V and 8 bases from J, the junction contained 12 bases not matched to a gene. This CDR3 spans 15 amino acids. Germline V gene lookup returns CDR1 MNHEY and CDR2 SVGAGI. The CDR3 region has the DNA TGTGCCAGCAGCCTATACAGGGGCGGAGTAGAAAAACTGTTTTTT. Its translation is CASSLYRGGVEKLFF.

V gene TRBV20-1 combines with J gene TRBJ2-1, with 9 bases aligning to TRBD2. V lost 6 bases, J lost 3 bases, and 9 bases stayed unmatched. The CDR3 is 15 residues long. Germline loops: CDR1 DFQATT, CDR2 SNEGSKA (reference sequence). The CDR3, as DNA: TGCAGTGCCCCGACTAGCGGAAACCTCTACAATGAGCAGTTCTTC. This gives the protein CSAPTSGNLYNEQFF.

The rearrangement uses TRBV4-1 and TRBJ2-2; no clear D. Deletions cut 1 base from V and 2 bases from J, with 17 bases between. This CDR3 spans 18 amino acids. CDR1 and CDR2 (germline): MGHRA, YSYEKL. CDR3 DNA: TGCGCCAGCAGCCAAGGTCTACGGGCCTCTCGTAACACCGGGGAGCTGTTTTTT. This encodes CASSQGLRASRNTGELFF.

This clonotype was seen many times. This chain uses TRBV7-2 with TRBJ1-4; maybe TRBD1 (6 bases). Germline V lookup: CDR1 SGHTA, CDR2 FQGNSA. Trimming removed 3 bases at V and 5 bases at J, with 13 bases between. The CDR3 extends over 15 amino acids. The chain's CDR3 is CASSFDMGGNEKLFF. The CDR3 DNA reads as TGTGCCAGCAGCTTCGATATGGGGGGCAATGAAAAACTGTTTTTT. Together with reference TRBV7-2 and TRBJ1-4, the CDR3 gives the full variable domain: GAGVSQSPSNKVTEKGKDVELRCDPISGHTALYWYRQSLGQGLEFLIYFQGNSAPDKSGLPSDRFSAERTGGSVSTLTIQRTQQEDSAVYLCASSFDMGGNEKLFFGSGTQLSVL.

The chain employs TRBV6-6 and TRBJ2-7; TRBD2 aligns across 9 bases. Trimming took 4 bases from V and 6 from J; bases not matched to a gene: 7. Germline CDR1 reads MNHNY; CDR2 reads SVGAGI (reference sequence). The CDR3 totals 14 residues. CDR3 DNA sequence: TGTGCCAGCAGTTGGGGCGGGGGGGCCTCCGAGCAGTACGTC. Translating it yields CASSWGGGASEQYV.

This rearrangement joins TRBV4-2 to TRBJ2-6, with D possibly TRBD1 on 6 matching bases. V was shortened by 3 bases and J by 0 bases, with 12 bases between the two germline ends. The CDR3 length is 17 residues. From germline, CDR1 is LGHNA and CDR2 YNFKEQ. Written as DNA, the CDR3 is TGTGCCAGCAGCCATCAGGGGTTAATCTCTGGGGCCAACGTCCTGACTTTC. The encoded protein is CASSHQGLISGANVLTF.

This clonotype was counted ten times or more. The chain recombines TRBV6-1 with TRBJ2-3; TRBD1 matches at 7 bases. Germline loops: CDR1 MNHNS, CDR2 SASEGT. V shed 1 base, J shed 1 base, and the junction held 5 bases outside the gene matches. The CDR3 totals 16 residues. CDR3 in amino acids: CASSEVPGQGTDTQYF. The CDR3 region has the DNA TGTGCCAGCAGTGAAGTGCCTGGACAGGGCACAGATACGCAGTATTTT.

The rearrangement uses TRBV5-1 and TRBJ2-1; D call uncertain. The CDR3 loop spans 13 amino acids. V was shortened by 3 bases and J by 14 bases, with 18 bases between the two germline ends. Per germline, CDR1 SGHRS and CDR2 YFSETQ. CDR3 loop: CASSSTAFVVKFF. The DNA of the CDR3 is TGCGCCAGCAGCTCTACCGCCTTCGTTGTAAAGTTCTTC. Combining the CDR3 with reference TRBV5-1 and TRBJ2-1 gives the whole variable domain KAGVTQTPRYLIKTRGQQVTLSCSPISGHRSVSWYQQTPGQGLQFLFEYFSETQRNKGNFPGRFSGRQFSNSRSEMNVSTLELGDSALYLCASSSTAFVVKFFGPGTRLTVL.

This clonotype occurred many times. The V and J genes are TRBV29-1 and TRBJ2-2; 10 bases agree with TRBD1. The germline CDR1 and CDR2 sequences are SQVTM and ANQGSEA. V shed 6 bases, J shed 3 bases, and the junction held 13 bases outside the gene matches. CDR3 length equals 17 residues. The DNA of the CDR3 is TGCAGCGTCAATGGAGCCGACAGGGGGCTGTACACCGGGGAGCTGTTTTTT. Protein: CSVNGADRGLYTGELFF.

The V call is TRBV30, the J call TRBJ1-2; perhaps TRBD1 as D (5 bases). The V gene lost 2 bases and the J gene lost 5 bases, with 15 bases spanning the gap. This CDR3 has 14 amino acids. Germline CDR1 reads GTSNPN; CDR2 reads SVGIG (reference sequence). The CDR3 is CAWSKQGPGYGYTF. CDR3 bases: TGTGCCTGGAGTAAGCAGGGACCAGGGTATGGCTACACCTTC.

The rearrangement uses TRBV5-1 and TRBJ2-3; 7 bases align to TRBD2. CDR1 and CDR2 (germline): SGHRS, YFSETQ. The V and J ends lost 5 bases and 2 bases, in that order; junction bases with no gene match: 8. There are 15 residues in the CDR3. The CDR3 nucleotides read TGCGCCAGCAGGGACGGGACTACCTTCACAGATACGCAGTATTTT. It translates to CASRDGTTFTDTQYF. Together with reference TRBV5-1 and TRBJ2-3, the CDR3 gives the full variable domain: KAGVTQTPRYLIKTRGQQVTLSCSPISGHRSVSWYQQTPGQGLQFLFEYFSETQRNKGNFPGRFSGRQFSNSRSEMNVSTLELGDSALYLCASRDGTTFTDTQYFGPGTRLTVL.

This clonotype was detected ten times or more. The rearrangement joins TRBV25-1 to TRBJ2-5; 10 nucleotides match TRBD1. Losses at the gene ends were 5 bases for V and 4 bases for J; bases not matched to a gene: 7. The CDR3 runs 15 residues. Germline CDR1 is MGHDK and CDR2 is SYGVNS. For the CDR3, the DNA is TGTGCCAGCAGTCAGCCGACAGGGGGCGGAGAGACCCAGTACTTC. Translating gives CASSQPTGGGETQYF.

This clonotype appeared many times. The chain employs TRBV5-1 and TRBJ2-1; D perhaps matches TRBD1 (5 bases). V was clipped by 0 bases and J by 2 bases, with 9 bases between them. Germline V gene data show CDR1 as SGHRS and CDR2 as YFSETQ. The CDR3 has 15 amino acids. CDR3 DNA: TGCGCCAGCAGCTTGGAGGGGTCCCCCTACAATGAGCAGTTCTTC. It yields the protein CASSLEGSPYNEQFF.

This clonotype was seen ten or more times. The gene calls are TRBV6-6 and TRBJ2-1; D gene unclear. From germline, CDR1 is MNHNY and CDR2 SVGAGI (reference sequence). CDR3 length: 15 residues. V lost 2 bases and J 3 bases, leaving 11 bases between the germline ends. The CDR3 reads CASSYVGGIYNEQFF. CDR3 coding DNA: TGTGCCAGCAGTTACGTGGGTGGGATCTACAATGAGCAGTTCTTC.

There are a few counts of this clonotype. The chain couples TRBV9 to TRBJ2-2; the D gene could be TRBD1 or TRBD2 (5 bases each). Per the germline V gene, CDR1 is SGDLS and CDR2 is YYNGEE. The CDR3 runs to 16 residues. Trimming cost V 3 bases and J 4 bases, with 16 bases left between them. CDR3 loop: CASSGVGTEPTGELFF. The CDR3 DNA reads as TGTGCCAGCAGCGGGGTCGGGACGGAACCCACCGGGGAGCTGTTTTTT.

The chain is built from TRBV20-1 and TRBJ2-5, with TRBD2 matching over 8 bases. Germline CDR1 is DFQATT and CDR2 is SNEGSKA (reference sequence). Trimming removed 3 bases from V and 4 bases from J; junction bases left unmatched: 13. The CDR3 consists of 16 residues. This CDR3 is CSARLGAGGLGETQYF. For the CDR3, the DNA is TGCAGTGCTAGGCTGGGGGCGGGGGGCCTTGGAGAGACCCAGTACTTC.

This clonotype turned up a few times. The chain links TRBV12-3 or TRBV12-4 to TRBJ1-3; the D gene is possibly TRBD1 (5 bases). V lost 7 bases and J lost 3, with 13 bases in between. This CDR3 spans 14 amino acids. The CDR3 DNA follows: TGTGCCAGCATGGAAGGGGCGGGTGGAAACACCATATATTTT. This translates into CASMEGAGGNTIYF.

The genes are TRBV7-8 and TRBJ2-7; 8 nucleotides line up with TRBD2. This CDR3 comprises 16 residues. V lost 7 bases, J lost 0 bases, and 11 bases stayed unmatched. Germline V lookup: CDR1 SGHVS, CDR2 FQNEAQ. Written as DNA, the CDR3 is TGTGCCAGCACCCTACGGGGGGGGACAAGCTCCTACGAGCAGTACGTC. Its protein is CASTLRGGTSSYEQYV.

The sample holds a few counts of this clonotype. The chain joins TRBV7-2 to TRBJ2-7; 9 bases are shared with TRBD2. V shed 5 bases and J 6 bases; nucleotides not matched to a gene: 11. In germline, CDR1 is SGHTA, CDR2 FQGNSA. The CDR3 has 15 residues. The CDR3 DNA follows: TGTGCCAGCAGCCTGAGGGGACTAGCAGCGGCCGAGCAGTACTTC. Translated, it gives CASSLRGLAAAEQYF.

This clonotype was recorded a few times. The J gene is TRBJ2-1, the V gene TRBV3-1; the D gene is possibly TRBD2 (6 bases). Germline CDR1 and CDR2: LGHDT and YNNKEL (reference sequence). The CDR3 extends over 14 amino acids. Trimming cost V 5 bases and J 4 bases, with 12 bases left between them. DNA of the CDR3: TGTGCCAGCAGCTCCCTCGGGGGTTACAATGAGCAGTTCTTC. As protein: CASSSLGGYNEQFF.

This clonotype has only a few counts. CDR3 region: CSASTLAGHEQYF. DNA for the CDR3: TGCAGTGCTAGTACACTAGCTGGCCACGAGCAGTACTTC. The genes are TRBV20-1 and TRBJ2-7, with D tentatively TRBD2 (6 bases). V was shortened by 3 bases and J by 5 bases, with 14 bases between the two germline ends. CDR1 is DFQATT and CDR2 is SNEGSKA in the germline V gene (reference sequence). CDR3 size: 13 residues.

The table lists this clonotype with a few counts. V usage is TRBV20-1 and J usage is TRBJ1-4; no firm D call. The CDR3 has 14 amino acids. Trimming removed 0 bases at V and 3 bases at J, with 8 bases between. In germline, CDR1 is DFQATT, CDR2 SNEGSKA (reference sequence). CDR3 sequence reads: CSARDRRANEKLFF. In DNA form, the CDR3 reads TGCAGTGCTAGAGACAGGCGGGCTAATGAAAAACTGTTTTTT.